This TCR beta chain appears in the sequencing data of a study of shared clonotypes between healthy human individuals. After removal of 2 bases from V and 2 bases from J, the junction contained 2 bases not matched to a gene. The V gene's germline CDR1 is ENHRY and CDR2 SYGVKD. The CDR3 extends over 15 amino acids. The table came from immunoSEQ multiplex PCR; TCRdb's copy has only in-frame clones and leaves some out. The sample lists more than 2,000,000 clones, approximately 92% occurring once. Sequenced material: naive CD4+ T cells sorted from blood. The subset was: CD45RA+ positively selected. This TCR was recovered from a man younger than 35 in good health. The rearrangement joins TRBV10-3 to TRBJ2-7, with 11 positions matching TRBD1. CDR3 in DNA: TGTGCCATCAGTGAGGGGGGACAGGGGGCCTACGAGCAGTACTTC. This gives the protein CAISEGGQGAYEQYF.